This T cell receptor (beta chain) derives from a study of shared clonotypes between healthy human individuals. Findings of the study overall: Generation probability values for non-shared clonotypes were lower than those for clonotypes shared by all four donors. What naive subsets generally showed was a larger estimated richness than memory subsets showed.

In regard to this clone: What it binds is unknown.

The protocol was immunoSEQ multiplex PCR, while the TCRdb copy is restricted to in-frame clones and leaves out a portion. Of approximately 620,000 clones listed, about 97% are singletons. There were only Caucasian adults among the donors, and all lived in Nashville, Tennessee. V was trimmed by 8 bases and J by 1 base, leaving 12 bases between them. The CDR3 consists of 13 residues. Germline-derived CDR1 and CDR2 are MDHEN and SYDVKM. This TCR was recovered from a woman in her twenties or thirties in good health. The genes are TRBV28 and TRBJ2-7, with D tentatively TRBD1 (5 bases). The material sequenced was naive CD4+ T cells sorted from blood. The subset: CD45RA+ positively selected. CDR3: CASLRTRSYEQYF. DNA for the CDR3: TGTGCCAGCCTTCGGACAAGATCCTACGAGCAGTACTTC.